The clone carrying this T cell receptor (beta chain) was recorded once. The germline V and J ends were trimmed by 11 bases and 5 bases, with 27 bases remaining between them. This CDR3 comprises 16 residues. Germline lookup yields CDR1 MDHEN and CDR2 SYDVKM. This sample stems from a study of blood T cell repertoires in COVID-19. Study at large: Material from acute and convalescent COVID-19 was sourced from the United States, Italy and Spain. T cells, B-cell-depleted T cells, or PBMCs supplied cDNA or gDNA.

In the source study's methods: Estimated nucleated cell counts came from reference gene primer amplification. Profiled with immunoSEQ multiplex PCR; TCRdb holds only in-frame clones, not every one. For V, J and clone size, that table is used; D and trimming come from the DNA. The table includes about 220,000 clones, about four fifths detected once. This TCR was recovered from an elderly woman with acute or convalescent COVID-19. The chain has TRBV28 and TRBJ1-2, with D maybe TRBD1 (5 bases). Source material: peripheral blood. The CDR3 nucleotides are TGTGCCCGCGGAAGGCCCGGGGGGGGGACTAGGTATGGCTACACCTTC. It is translated as CARGRPGGGTRYGYTF.